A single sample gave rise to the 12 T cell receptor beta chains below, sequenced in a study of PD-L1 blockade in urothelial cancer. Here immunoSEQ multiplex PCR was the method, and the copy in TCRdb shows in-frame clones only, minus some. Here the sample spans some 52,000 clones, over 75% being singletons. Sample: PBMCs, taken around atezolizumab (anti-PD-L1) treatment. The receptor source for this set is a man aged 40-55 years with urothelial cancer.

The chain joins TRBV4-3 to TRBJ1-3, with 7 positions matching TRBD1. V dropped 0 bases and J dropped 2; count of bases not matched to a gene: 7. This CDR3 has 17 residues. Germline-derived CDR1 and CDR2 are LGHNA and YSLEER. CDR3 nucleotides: TGCGCCAGCAGCCAAGACACCAGACAGGGTGCTGGAAACACCATATATTTT. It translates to CASSQDTRQGAGNTIYF.

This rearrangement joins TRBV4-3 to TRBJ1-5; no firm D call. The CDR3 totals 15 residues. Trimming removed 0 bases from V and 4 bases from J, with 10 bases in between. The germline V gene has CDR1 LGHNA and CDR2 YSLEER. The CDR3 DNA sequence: TGCGCCAGCAGCCAAGACGTCAGTCCAAATCAGCCCCAGCATTTT. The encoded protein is CASSQDVSPNQPQHF.

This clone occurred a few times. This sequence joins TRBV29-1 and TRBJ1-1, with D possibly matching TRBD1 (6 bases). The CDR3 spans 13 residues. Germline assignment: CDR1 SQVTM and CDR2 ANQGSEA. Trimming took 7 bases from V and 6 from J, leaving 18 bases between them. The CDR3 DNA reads TGCAGCGGCTGGACAGCGACCTACGCTGAAGCTTTCTTT. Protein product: CSGWTATYAEAFF.

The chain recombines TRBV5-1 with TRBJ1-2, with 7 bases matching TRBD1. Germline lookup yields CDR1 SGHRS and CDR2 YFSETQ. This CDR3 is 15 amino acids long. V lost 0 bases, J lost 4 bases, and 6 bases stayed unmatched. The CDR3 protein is CASSLGHRDSYGYTF. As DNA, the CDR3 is TGCGCCAGCAGCTTGGGGCATAGGGACAGCTATGGCTACACCTTC.

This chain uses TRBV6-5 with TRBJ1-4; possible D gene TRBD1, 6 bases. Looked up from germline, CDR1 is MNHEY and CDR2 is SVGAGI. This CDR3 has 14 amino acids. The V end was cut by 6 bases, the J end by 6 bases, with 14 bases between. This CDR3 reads CASRKQGGDEKLFF. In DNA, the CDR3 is TGTGCCAGCAGGAAACAGGGAGGGGATGAAAAACTGTTTTTT.

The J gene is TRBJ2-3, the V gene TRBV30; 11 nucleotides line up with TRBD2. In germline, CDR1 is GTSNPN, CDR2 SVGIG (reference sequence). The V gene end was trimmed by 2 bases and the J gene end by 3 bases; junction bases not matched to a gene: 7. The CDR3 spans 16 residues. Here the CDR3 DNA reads TGTGCCTGGAGTCTACCGGGACTAGCGGCAACAGATACGCAGTATTTT. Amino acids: CAWSLPGLAATDTQYF.

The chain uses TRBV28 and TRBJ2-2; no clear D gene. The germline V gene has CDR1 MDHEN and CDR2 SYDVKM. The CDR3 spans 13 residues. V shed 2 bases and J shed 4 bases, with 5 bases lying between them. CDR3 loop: CASSLTGTGELFF. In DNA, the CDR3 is TGTGCCAGCAGTTTAACCGGCACCGGGGAGCTGTTTTTT.

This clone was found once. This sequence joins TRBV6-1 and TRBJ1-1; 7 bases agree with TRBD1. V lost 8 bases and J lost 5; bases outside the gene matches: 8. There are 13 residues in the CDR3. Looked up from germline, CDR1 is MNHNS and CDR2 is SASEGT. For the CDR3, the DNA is TGTGCCAGCCTTATCCAGGGACAGACTGAAGCTTTCTTT. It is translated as CASLIQGQTEAFF.

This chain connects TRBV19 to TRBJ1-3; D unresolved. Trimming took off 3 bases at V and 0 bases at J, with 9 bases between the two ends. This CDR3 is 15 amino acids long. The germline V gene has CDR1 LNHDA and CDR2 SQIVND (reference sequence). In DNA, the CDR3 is TGTGCCAGTAGTATCCTCGGGAGCTCTGGAAACACCATATATTTT. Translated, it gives CASSILGSSGNTIYF.

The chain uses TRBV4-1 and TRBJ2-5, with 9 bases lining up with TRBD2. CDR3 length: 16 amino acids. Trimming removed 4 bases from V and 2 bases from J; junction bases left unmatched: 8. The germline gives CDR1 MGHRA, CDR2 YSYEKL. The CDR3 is CASSRSGLATQETQYF. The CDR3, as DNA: TGCGCCAGCAGCCGCTCGGGACTAGCCACTCAAGAGACCCAGTACTTC.

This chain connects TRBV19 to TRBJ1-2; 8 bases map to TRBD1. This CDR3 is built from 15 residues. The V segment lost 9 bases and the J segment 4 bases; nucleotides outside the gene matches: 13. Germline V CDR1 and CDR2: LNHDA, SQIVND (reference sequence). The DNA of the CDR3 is TGTGCCAGCGGGACAGGTAGAATCTACGCCTATGGCTACACCTTC. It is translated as CASGTGRIYAYGYTF.

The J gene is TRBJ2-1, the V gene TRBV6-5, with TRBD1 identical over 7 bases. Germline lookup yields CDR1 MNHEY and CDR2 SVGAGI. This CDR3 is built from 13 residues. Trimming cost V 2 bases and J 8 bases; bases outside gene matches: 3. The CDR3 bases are TGTGCCAGCAGTTACGACAGGGCGGATGAGCAGTTCTTC. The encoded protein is CASSYDRADEQFF.